This T cell receptor beta chain was sequenced for a study of cytomegalovirus exposure and HLA in healthy donors. Overall study: A preliminary data release comprised around 85 million unique TCRs obtained from HLA-typed donors.

PCR involved 60 Vbeta and 13 Jbeta primers. Clones were sequenced by immunoSEQ multiplex PCR, and TCRdb holds only the in-frame ones, with some missing. The table lists 95,000 to 100,000 clones, around four fifths of them singletons. This clone was seen a few times. This clonotype was obtained from a man aged 35 to 55 in good health and CMV-seropositive. Sequences were obtained from PBMCs.

The CDR3 sequence is CASSLGGGAGNEQFF. DNA for the CDR3: TGCGCCAGCAGCTTGGGGGGGGGCGCAGGGAATGAGCAGTTCTTC. The chain uses TRBV5-1 and TRBJ2-1; tentatively, D is TRBD2 (7 bases). The germline CDR1 and CDR2 sequences are SGHRS and YFSETQ. V dropped 0 bases and J dropped 7 bases, with 14 bases sitting between them. The CDR3 spans 15 residues.